This T cell receptor beta chain came from a study of T-cell reconstitution after alpha-beta-depleted transplantation in children. Whole-study results and caveats: Two months or so post-transplant, alpha-beta T cells reportedly derived from several hundred expanded graft clones. Hyperexpanded clones declined; after one year, newly produced T cells mostly supplied diversity.

Germline V CDR1 and CDR2: MNHEY, SVGAGI. V gave up 0 bases and J gave up 7 bases, with 12 bases separating them. This CDR3 spans 14 amino acids. Preparing the TCRbeta library involved the use of unique molecular identifiers. MiXCR was run by TCRdb on the PCR reads, yielding one entry per CDR3 protein. The repertoire consists of 500,000 to 750,000 distinct CDR3 sequences, with 27% occurring once and the leading ten covering around 36%. Concerning this clonotype: Its antigen is undetermined.

The TCR originated in a boy in the first two years of life with Wiskott-Aldrich syndrome, due to receive a stem cell transplant. The chain carries TRBV6-5 and TRBJ1-1, with D uncertain. This specimen was PBMCs, taken before TCRalphabeta/CD19-depleted stem cell transplant. The CDR3 DNA is TGTGCCAGCAGTTACTCGTCCGGTAGGGTTGAAGCTTTCTTT. Amino acids: CASSYSSGRVEAFF.